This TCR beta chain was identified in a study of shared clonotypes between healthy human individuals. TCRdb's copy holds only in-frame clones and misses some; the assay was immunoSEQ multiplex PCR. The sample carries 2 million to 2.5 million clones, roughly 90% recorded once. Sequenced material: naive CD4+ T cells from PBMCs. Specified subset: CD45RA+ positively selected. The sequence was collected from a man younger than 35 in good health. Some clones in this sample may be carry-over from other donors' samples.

The CDR3 spells CASSDRATNEQFF. CDR3 nucleotide sequence: TGTGCCAGCAGCGACCGGGCCACCAATGAGCAGTTCTTC. The rearrangement uses TRBV7-2 and TRBJ2-1; D gene uncertain. The CDR3 consists of 13 residues. The germline CDR1 and CDR2 sequences are SGHTA and FQGNSA. Trimming cost V 5 bases and J 6 bases, with 11 bases left between them. The variable domain in full, with the rest retrieved from reference TRBV7-2 and TRBJ2-1, is GAGVSQSPSNKVTEKGKDVELRCDPISGHTALYWYRQSLGQGLEFLIYFQGNSAPDKSGLPSDRFSAERTGGSVSTLTIQRTQQEDSAVYLCASSDRATNEQFFGPGTRLTVL.